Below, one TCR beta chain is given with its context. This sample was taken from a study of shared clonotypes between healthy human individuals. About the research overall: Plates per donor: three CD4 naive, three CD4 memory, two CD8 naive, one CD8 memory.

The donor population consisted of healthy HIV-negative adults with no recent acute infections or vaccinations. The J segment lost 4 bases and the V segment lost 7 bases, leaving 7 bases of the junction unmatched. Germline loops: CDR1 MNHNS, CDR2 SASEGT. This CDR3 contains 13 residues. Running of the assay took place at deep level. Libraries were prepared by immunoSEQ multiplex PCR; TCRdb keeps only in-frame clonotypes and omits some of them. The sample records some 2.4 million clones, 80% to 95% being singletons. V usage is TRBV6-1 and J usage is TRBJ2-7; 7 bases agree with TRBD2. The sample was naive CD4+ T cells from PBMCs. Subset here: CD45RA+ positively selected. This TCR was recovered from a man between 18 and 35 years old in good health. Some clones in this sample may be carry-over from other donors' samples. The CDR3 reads CASNSWREYEQYF. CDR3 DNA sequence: TGTGCCAGCAACTCGTGGCGGGAGTACGAGCAGTACTTC.